This record covers a single T cell receptor beta chain. CDR3 length: 13 amino acids. Germline values: CDR1 MDHEN, CDR2 SYDVKM. J was trimmed by 8 bases and V by 6 bases; bases with no gene match: 6. These data come from a study of blood T cell repertoires in COVID-19. Across the whole study: T cells, B-cell-depleted T cells, or PBMCs supplied cDNA or gDNA.

In the source study's methods: The authors estimated nucleated cell counts from reference gene primer amplification. Sequencing was performed with immunoSEQ multiplex PCR; in TCRdb, only in-frame clones are kept and a portion is missing. V and J calls and clone size are as listed in that table; D and trimming were resolved from the DNA. This table holds 250,000 to 400,000 clones, approximately 88% found once. Participants, about 18 to 90 years old, spanned under 30 US areas. Recovered Cohort 3 donors showed two negative PCRs, clearance, or symptom resolution. V gene TRBV28 combines with J gene TRBJ1-4, with 7 bases aligning to TRBD1. The sample consisted of PBMCs or T cells enriched from blood (not recorded which). This sequence was found in a man between 60 and 75 years old who had recovered from COVID-19. The CDR3 DNA follows: TGTGCCAGCAGCCTACAGGGGTCGGAAAAACTGTTTTTT. Its protein product is CASSLQGSEKLFF.